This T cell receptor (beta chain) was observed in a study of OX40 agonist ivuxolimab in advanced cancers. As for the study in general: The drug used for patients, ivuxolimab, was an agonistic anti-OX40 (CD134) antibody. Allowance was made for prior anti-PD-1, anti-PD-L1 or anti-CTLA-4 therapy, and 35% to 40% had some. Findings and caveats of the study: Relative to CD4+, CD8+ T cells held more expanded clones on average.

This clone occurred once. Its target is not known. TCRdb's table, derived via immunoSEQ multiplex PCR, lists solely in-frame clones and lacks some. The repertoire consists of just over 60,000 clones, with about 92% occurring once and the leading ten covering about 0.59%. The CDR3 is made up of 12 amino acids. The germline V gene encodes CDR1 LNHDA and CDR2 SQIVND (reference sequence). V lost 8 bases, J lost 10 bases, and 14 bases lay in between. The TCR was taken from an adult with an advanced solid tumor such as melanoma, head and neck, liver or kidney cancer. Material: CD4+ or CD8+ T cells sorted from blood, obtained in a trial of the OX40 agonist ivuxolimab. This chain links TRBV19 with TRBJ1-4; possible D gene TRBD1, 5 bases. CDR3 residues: CASHQGGGKLFF. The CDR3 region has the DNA TGTGCCAGTCATCAGGGTGGTGGAAAACTGTTTTTT.